This T cell receptor beta chain came from a study of a mutant IDH1 vaccine in newly diagnosed glioma. About the study: Radiotherapy alone preceded vaccination by 4-6 weeks; alternatively, vaccination started with temozolomide cycles. Patients had received radiotherapy, temozolomide, or both previously, most receiving both. General study results and limits: There were vaccine-induced immune responses in roughly 93% of the patients.

Time point defined: week 23, last vaccination. Doses consisted of 300 ug of mutant IDH1 20-mer peptide each, paired with topical imiquimod. Here immunoSEQ multiplex PCR was the method, and the copy in TCRdb shows in-frame clones only, minus some. The sample lists 77,000 or so clones, 85% occurring once. Points on this clone: As yet, its antigen is unknown.

The receptor's source is a woman between 50 and 59 years old with glioma. The sample in question was PBMCs, obtained from a glioma patient whose treatment included an IDH1 peptide vaccine.

This CDR3 reads CASSKGVRGCSPLHF. The CDR3 DNA sequence: TGTGCCAGCAGCAAAGGCGTCAGGGGATGTTCACCCCTCCACTTT. The rearrangement uses TRBV21-1 and TRBJ1-6; the table's D call of TRBD1 was not tested on the DNA. TRBV21-1 is listed as a pseudogene. The CDR3 contains 15 residues.